The entry below gives a single TCR beta chain sequence along with its context. This entry is derived from a study of blood T cell repertoires in COVID-19. Repertoires were generated with immunoSEQ multiplex PCR, while TCRdb's copy carries only in-frame clones and drops some. The table has 30,000 to 40,000 clones, more than 75% seen once; the top ten hold 60% to 70%. This receptor was identified in a man aged 70 or older with acute or convalescent COVID-19. The sample taken for sequencing was peripheral blood.

CDR3 protein: CASSRRTARGDNSPLHF. CDR3 DNA: TGCGCCAGCAGCAGACGGACAGCTCGAGGGGATAATTCACCCCTCCACTTT. The chain joins TRBV4-3 to TRBJ1-6, with a tentative D call TRBD1 (6 bases). The CDR3 totals 17 residues. The germline CDR1 and CDR2 sequences are LGHNA and YSLEER. Trimming took 5 bases from V and 5 from J, leaving 19 bases between them.